The following is a TCR beta chain sequence with its context. The sample belongs to a study of T cell changes during pregnancy in multiple sclerosis. This CDR3 contains 13 residues. V shed 6 bases and J 5 bases; nucleotides not matched to a gene: 4. CDR1 MNHEY and CDR2 SVGAGI come from the germline V gene. TCRdb's table, derived via immunoSEQ multiplex PCR, lists solely in-frame clones and lacks some. The sample lists more than 80,000 clones; about 92% were seen once. The chain has TRBV6-5 and TRBJ2-1, with 7 bases lining up with TRBD1. The specimen was peripheral blood, collected in the first trimester of pregnancy. The TCR was taken from a female donor with multiple sclerosis, enrolled in a pregnancy study. As DNA, the CDR3 is TGTGCCAGCAGACTGGGACAGAACAATGAGCAGTTCTTC. Its translation: CASRLGQNNEQFF.